The entry that follows covers one T cell receptor beta chain sequence. Sequencing was performed with immunoSEQ multiplex PCR; in TCRdb, only in-frame clones are kept and a portion is missing. The repertoire holds 1,500,000 or so clones, roughly 96% seen once, with approximately 1% in the top ten. These data come from a study of shared clonotypes between healthy human individuals. After removal of 2 bases from V and 2 bases from J, the junction contained 10 bases not matched to a gene. CDR3 size: 18 residues. CDR1 is GTSNPN, CDR2 SVGIG, per germline (reference sequence). The sequenced sample was naive CD4+ T cells sorted from blood. As to subset: CD45RA+ positively selected. The source is a man younger than 45 in good health. J is TRBJ2-3 and V is TRBV30, with 13 bases identical to TRBD2. CDR3 region: CAWSLSTGLAGHTDTQYF. In DNA form, the CDR3 reads TGTGCCTGGAGTCTTTCCACGGGACTAGCGGGACACACAGATACGCAGTATTTT.